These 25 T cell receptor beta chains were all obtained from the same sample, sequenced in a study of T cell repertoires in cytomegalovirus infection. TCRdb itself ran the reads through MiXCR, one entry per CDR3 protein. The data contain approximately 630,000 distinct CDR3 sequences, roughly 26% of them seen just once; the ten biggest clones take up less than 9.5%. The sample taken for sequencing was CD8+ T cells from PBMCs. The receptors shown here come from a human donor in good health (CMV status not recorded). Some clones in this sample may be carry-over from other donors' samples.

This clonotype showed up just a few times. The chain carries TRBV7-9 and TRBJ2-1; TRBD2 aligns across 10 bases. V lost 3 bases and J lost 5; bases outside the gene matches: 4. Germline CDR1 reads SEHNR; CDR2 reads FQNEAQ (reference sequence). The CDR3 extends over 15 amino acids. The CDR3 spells CASSFFGLADNEQFF. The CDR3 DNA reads TGTGCCAGCAGCTTTTTCGGACTAGCGGACAATGAGCAGTTCTTC.

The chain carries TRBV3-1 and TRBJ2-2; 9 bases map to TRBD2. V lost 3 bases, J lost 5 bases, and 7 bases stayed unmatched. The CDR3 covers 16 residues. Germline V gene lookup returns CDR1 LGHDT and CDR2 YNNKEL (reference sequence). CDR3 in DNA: TGTGCCAGCAGCCACAAACCGGGACTAGCTACCGGGGAGCTGTTTTTT. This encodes CASSHKPGLATGELFF. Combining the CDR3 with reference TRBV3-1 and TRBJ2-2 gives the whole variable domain DTAVSQTPKYLVTQMGNDKSIKCEQNLGHDTMYWYKQDSKKFLKIMFSYNNKELIINETVPNRFSPKSPDKAHLNLHINSLELGDSAVYFCASSHKPGLATGELFFGEGSRLTVL.

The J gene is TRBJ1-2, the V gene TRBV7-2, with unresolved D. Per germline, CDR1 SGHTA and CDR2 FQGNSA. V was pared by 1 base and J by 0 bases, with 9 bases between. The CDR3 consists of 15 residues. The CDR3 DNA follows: TGTGCCAGCAGCTTAGATACAGCCACTAACTATGGCTACACCTTC. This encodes CASSLDTATNYGYTF.

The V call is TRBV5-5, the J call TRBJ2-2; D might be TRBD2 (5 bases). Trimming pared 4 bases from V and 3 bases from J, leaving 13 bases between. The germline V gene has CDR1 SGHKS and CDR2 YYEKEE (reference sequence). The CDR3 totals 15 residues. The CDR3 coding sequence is TGTGCCAGCAGCCCCCCCCCCGGGGACACCGGGGAGCTGTTTTTT. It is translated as CASSPPPGDTGELFF.

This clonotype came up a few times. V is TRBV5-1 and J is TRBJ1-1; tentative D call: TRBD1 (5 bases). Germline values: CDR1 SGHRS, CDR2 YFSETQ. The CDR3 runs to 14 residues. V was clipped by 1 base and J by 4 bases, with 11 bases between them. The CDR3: CASSLIYGGTEAFF. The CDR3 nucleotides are TGCGCCAGCAGCTTGATCTACGGGGGCACTGAAGCTTTCTTT.

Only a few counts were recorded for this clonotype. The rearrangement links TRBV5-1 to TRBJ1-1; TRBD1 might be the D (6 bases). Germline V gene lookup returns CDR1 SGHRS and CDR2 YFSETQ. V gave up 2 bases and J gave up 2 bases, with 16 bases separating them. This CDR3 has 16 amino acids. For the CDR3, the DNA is TGCGCCAGCAGCTTAGACCGGGACAAGGGAAACACTGAAGCTTTCTTT. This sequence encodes CASSLDRDKGNTEAFF.

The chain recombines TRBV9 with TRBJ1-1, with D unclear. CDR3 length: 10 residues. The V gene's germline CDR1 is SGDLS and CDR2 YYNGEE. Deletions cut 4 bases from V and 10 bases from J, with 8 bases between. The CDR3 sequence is CASSPAAAFF. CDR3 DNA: TGTGCCAGCAGCCCCGCCGCAGCTTTCTTT.

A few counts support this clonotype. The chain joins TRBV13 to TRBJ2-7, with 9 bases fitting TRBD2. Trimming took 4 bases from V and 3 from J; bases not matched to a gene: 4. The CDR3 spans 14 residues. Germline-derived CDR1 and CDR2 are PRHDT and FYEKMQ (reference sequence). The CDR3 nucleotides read TGTGCCAGCAGCTCTAGCGGGACATACTACGAGCAGTACTTC. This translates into CASSSSGTYYEQYF.

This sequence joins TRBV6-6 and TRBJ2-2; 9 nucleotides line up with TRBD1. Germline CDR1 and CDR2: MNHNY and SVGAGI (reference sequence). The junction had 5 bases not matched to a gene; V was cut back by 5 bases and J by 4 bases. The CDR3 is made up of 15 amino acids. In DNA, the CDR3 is TGTGCCAGCAGTCAAACAGGGGGCGGCACCGGGGAGCTGTTTTTT. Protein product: CASSQTGGGTGELFF.

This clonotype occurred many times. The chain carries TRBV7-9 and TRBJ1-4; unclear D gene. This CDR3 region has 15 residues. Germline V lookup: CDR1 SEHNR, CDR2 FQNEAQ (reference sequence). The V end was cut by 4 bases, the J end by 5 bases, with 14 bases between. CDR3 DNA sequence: TGTGCCAGCAGCTCCCCGGACGGTTTAAATGAAAAACTGTTTTTT. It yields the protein CASSSPDGLNEKLFF.

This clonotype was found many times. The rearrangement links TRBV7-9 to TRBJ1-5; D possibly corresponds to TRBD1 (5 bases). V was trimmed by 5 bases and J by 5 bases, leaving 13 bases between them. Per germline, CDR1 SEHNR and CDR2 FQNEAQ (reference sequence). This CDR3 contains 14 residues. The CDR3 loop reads CASSPPGTYQPQHF. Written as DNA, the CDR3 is TGTGCCAGCAGCCCTCCGGGGACCTATCAGCCCCAGCATTTT.

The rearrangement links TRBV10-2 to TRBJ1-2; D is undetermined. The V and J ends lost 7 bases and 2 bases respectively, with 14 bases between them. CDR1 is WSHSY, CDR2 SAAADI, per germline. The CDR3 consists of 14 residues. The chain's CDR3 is CASTPGGFNYGYTF. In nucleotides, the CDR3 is TGCGCCAGCACCCCTGGAGGATTCAACTATGGCTACACCTTC.

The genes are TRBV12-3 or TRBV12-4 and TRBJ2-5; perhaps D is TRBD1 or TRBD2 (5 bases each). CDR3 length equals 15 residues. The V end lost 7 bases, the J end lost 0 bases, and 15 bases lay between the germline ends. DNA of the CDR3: TGTGCCAGCACCCCGGGGCTGCTGTACCAAGAGACCCAGTACTTC. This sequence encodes CASTPGLLYQETQYF.

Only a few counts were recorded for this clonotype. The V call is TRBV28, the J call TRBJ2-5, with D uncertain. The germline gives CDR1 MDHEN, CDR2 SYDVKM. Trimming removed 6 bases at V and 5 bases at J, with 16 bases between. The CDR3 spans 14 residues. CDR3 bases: TGTGCCAGCAGCCCCGGCCGGTATGGGGAGACCCAGTACTTC. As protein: CASSPGRYGETQYF.

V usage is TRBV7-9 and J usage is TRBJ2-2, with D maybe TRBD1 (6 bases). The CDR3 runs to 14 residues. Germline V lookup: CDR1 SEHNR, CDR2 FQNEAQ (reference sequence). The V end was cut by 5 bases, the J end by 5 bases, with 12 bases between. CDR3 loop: CASSPHRDTGELFF. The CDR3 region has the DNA TGTGCCAGCAGCCCACACAGGGATACCGGGGAGCTGTTTTTT.

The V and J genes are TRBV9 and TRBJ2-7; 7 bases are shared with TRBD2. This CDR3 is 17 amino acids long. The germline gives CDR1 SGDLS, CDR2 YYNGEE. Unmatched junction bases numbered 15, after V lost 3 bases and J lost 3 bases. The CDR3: CASSDGEGHTALYEQYF. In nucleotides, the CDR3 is TGTGCCAGCAGCGATGGGGAGGGGCACACCGCTCTCTACGAGCAGTACTTC.

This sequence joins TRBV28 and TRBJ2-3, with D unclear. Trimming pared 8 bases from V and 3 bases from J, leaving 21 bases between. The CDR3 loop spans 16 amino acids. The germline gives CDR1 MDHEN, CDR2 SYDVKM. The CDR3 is CASLPPYSLITDTQYF. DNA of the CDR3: TGTGCCAGCCTCCCGCCTTACTCGTTAATTACAGATACGCAGTATTTT.

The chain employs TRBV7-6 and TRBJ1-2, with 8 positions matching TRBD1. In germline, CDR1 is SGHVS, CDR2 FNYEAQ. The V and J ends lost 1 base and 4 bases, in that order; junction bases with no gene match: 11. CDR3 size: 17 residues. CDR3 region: CASSLGAGGERRYGYTF. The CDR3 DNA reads TGTGCCAGCAGCTTAGGGGCAGGGGGCGAACGTCGCTATGGCTACACCTTC.

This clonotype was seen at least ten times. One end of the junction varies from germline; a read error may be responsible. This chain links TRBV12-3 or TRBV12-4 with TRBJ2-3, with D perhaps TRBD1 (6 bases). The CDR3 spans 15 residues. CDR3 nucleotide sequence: TGTGCCAGCAGCTTAGAAAACAGGGTTTGGGATACGCAGTATTTT. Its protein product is CASSLENRVWDTQYF.

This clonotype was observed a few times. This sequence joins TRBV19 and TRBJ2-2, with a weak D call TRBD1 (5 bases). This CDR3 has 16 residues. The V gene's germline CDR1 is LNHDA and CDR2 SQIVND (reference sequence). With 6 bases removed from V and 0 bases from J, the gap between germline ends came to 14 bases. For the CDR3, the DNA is TGTGCCAGTAGCCAATTTCAGGGTCCGAACACCGGGGAGCTGTTTTTT. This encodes CASSQFQGPNTGELFF.

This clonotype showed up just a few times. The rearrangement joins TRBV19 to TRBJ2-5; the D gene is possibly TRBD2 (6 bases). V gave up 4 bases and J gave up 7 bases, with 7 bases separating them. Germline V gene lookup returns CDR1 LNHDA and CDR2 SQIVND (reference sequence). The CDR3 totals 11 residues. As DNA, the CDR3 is TGTGCCAGTAGTAACGGGGGGACCCAGTACTTC. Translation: CASSNGGTQYF.

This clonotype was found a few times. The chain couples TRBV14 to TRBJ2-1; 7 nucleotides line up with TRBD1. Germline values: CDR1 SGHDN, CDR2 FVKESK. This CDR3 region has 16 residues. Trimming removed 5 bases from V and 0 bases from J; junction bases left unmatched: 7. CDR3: CASSFTQGSSYNEQFF. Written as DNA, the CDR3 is TGTGCCAGCAGCTTCACACAGGGGAGCTCCTACAATGAGCAGTTCTTC.

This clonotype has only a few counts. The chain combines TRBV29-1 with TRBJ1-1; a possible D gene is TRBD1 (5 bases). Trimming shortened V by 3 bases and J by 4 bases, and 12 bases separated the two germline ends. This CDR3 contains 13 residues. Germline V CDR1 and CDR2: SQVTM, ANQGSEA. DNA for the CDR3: TGCAGCGTTGAGATTGGGGGGGGCACTGAAGCTTTCTTT. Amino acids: CSVEIGGGTEAFF.

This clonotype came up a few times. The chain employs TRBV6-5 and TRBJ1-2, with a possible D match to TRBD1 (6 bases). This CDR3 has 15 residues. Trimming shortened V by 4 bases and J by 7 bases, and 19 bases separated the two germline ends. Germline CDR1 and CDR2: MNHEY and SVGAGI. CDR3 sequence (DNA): TGTGCCAGCAGTTCTCGAGGGCAGGGGAGCATTGGCTACACCTTC. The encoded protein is CASSSRGQGSIGYTF.

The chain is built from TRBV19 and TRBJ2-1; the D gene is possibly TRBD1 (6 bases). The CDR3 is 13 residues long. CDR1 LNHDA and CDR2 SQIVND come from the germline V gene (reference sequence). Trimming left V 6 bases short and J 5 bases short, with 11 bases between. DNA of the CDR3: TGTGCCAGTAGCACAGGGAAGCACAATGAGCAGTTCTTC. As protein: CASSTGKHNEQFF.